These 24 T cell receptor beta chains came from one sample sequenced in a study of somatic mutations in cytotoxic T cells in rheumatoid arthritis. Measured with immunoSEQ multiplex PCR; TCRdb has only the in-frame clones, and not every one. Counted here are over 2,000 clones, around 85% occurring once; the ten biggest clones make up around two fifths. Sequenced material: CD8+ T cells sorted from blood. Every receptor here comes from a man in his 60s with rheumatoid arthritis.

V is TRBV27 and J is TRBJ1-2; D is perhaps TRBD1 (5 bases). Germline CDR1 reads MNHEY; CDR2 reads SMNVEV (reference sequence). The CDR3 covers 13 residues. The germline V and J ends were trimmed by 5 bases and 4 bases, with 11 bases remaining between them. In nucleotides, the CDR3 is TGTGCCAGCAGTCCGGGACTGCTCTATGGCTACACCTTC. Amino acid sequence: CASSPGLLYGYTF.

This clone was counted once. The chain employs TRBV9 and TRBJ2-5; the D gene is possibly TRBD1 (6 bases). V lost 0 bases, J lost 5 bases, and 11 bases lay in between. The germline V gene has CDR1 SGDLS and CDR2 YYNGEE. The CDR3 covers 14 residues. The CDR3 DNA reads TGTGCCAGCAGCGTAGGACAGGCAGGGGAGACCCAGTACTTC. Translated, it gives CASSVGQAGETQYF.

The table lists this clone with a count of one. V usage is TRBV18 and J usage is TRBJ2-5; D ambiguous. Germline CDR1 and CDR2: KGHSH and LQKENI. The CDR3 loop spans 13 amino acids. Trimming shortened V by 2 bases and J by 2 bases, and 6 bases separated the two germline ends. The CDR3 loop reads CASSPATQETQYF. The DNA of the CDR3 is TGTGCCAGCTCACCAGCGACACAAGAGACCCAGTACTTC.

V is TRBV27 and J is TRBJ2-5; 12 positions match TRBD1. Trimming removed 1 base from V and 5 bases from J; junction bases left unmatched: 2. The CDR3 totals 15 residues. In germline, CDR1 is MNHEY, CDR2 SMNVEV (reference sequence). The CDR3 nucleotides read TGTGCCAGCAGTTTATGGGACAGGGGGCAGGAGACCCAGTACTTC. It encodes CASSLWDRGQETQYF.

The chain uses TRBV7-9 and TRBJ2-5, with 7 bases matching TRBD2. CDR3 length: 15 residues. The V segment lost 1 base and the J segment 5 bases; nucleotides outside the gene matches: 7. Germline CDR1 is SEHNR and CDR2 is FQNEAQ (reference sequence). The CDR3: CASSLELAMGETQYF. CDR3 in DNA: TGTGCCAGCAGCTTAGAACTAGCGATGGGGGAGACCCAGTACTTC.

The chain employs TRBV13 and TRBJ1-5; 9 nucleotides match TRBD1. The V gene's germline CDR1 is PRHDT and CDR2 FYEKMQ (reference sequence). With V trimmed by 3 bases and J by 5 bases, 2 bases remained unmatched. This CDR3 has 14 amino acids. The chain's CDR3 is CASSLGTGHQPQHF. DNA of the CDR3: TGTGCCAGCAGCTTGGGGACAGGGCATCAGCCCCAGCATTTT.

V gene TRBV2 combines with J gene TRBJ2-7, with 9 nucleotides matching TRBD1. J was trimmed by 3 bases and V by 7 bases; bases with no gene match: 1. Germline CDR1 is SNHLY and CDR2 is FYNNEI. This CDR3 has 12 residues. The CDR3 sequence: CASKTGGYEQYF. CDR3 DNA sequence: TGTGCCAGCAAGACAGGGGGCTACGAGCAGTACTTC. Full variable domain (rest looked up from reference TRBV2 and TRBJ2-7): EPEVTQTPSHQVTQMGQEVILRCVPISNHLYFYWYRQILGQKVEFLVSFYNNEISEKSEIFDDQFSVERPDGSNFTLKIRSTKLEDSAMYFCASKTGGYEQYFGPGTRLTVT.

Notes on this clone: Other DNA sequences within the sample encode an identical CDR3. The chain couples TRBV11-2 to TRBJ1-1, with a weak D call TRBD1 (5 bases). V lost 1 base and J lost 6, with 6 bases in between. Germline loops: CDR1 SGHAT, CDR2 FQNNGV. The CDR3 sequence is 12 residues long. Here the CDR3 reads CASSLVGAEAFF. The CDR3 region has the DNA TGTGCCAGCAGCTTAGTAGGGGCTGAAGCTTTCTTT.

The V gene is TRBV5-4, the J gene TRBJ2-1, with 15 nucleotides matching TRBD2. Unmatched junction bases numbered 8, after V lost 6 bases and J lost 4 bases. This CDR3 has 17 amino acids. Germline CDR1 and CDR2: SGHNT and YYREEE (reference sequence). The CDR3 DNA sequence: TGTGCCAGCAACCTTGGACTAGCGGGGGGGCAATACAATGAGCAGTTCTTC. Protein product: CASNLGLAGGQYNEQFF.

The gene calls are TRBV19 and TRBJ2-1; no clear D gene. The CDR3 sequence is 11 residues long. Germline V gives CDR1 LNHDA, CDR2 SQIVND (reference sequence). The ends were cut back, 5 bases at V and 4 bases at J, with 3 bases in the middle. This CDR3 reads CASSQYNEQFF. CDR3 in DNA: TGTGCCAGTAGTCAATACAATGAGCAGTTCTTC.

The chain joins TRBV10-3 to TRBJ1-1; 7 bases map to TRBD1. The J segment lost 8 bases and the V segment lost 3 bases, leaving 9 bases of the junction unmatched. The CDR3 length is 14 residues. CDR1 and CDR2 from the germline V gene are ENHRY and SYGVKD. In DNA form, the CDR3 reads TGTGCCATCAGTGATACCGGGACAGTGATGGAAGCTTTCTTT. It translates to CAISDTGTVMEAFF.

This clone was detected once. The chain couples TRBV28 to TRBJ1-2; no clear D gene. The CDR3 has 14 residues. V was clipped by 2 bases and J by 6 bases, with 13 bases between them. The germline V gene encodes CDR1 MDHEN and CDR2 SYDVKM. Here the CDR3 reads CASSLGLGGNGYTF. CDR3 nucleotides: TGTGCCAGCAGTTTAGGGCTCGGAGGGAATGGCTACACCTTC.

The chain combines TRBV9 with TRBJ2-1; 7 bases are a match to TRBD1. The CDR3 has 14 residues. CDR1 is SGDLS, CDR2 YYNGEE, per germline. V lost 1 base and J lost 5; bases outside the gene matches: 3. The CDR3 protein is CASSVWDRHNEQFF. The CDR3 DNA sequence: TGTGCCAGCAGCGTATGGGACAGACACAATGAGCAGTTCTTC. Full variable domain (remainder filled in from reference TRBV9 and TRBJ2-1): DSGVTQTPKHLITATGQRVTLRCSPRSGDLSVYWYQQSLDQGLQFLIQYYNGEERAKGNILERFSAQQFPDLHSELNLSSLELGDSALYFCASSVWDRHNEQFFGPGTRLTVL.

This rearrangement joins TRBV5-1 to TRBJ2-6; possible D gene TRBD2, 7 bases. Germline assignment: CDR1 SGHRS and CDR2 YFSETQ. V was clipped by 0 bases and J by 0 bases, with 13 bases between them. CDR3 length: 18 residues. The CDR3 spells CASSLAGGLDSGANVLTF. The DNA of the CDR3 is TGCGCCAGCAGCTTGGCCGGGGGGCTCGACTCTGGGGCCAACGTCCTGACTTTC.

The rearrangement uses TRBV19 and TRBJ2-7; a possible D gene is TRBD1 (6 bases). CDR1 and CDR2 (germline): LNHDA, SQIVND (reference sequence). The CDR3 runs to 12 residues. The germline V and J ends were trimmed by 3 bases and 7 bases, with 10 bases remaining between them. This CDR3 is CASSMGAGEQYF. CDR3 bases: TGTGCCAGTAGTATGGGGGCTGGGGAGCAGTACTTC.

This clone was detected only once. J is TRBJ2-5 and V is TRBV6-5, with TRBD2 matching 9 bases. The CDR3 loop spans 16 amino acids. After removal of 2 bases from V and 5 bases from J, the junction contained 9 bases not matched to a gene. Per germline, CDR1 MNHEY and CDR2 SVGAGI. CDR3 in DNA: TGTGCCAGCAGTTACGGGGTCCTAGCGGGGATGGAGACCCAGTACTTC. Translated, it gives CASSYGVLAGMETQYF.

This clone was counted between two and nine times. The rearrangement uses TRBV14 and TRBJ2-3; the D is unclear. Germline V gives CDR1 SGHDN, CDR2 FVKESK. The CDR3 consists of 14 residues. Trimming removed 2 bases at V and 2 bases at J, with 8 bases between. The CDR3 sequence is CASSQSRYTDTQYF. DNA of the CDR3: TGTGCCAGCAGCCAATCGCGGTACACAGATACGCAGTATTTT.

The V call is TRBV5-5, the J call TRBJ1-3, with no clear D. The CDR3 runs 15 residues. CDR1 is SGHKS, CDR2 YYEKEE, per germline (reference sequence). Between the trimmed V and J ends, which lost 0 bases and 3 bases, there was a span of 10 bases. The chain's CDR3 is CASSLAAGSGNTIYF. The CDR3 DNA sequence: TGTGCCAGCAGCTTGGCCGCCGGGAGTGGAAACACCATATATTTT.

The CDR3: CASSVPLSGQGDDENTIYF. The DNA for the CDR3 is TGTGCCAGCAGCGTTCCCCTCTCCGGACAGGGAGACGACGAAAACACCATATATTTT. The chain recombines TRBV9 with TRBJ1-3; 8 bases agree with TRBD1. The V and J ends lost 2 bases and 6 bases, in that order; junction bases with no gene match: 19. Germline V CDR1 and CDR2: SGDLS, YYNGEE. This CDR3 has 19 amino acids.

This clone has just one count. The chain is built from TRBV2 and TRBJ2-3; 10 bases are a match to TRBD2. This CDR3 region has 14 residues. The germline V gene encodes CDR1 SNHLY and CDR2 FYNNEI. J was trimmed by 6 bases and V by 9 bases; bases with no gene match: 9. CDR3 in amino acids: CARRLAGPFDTQYF. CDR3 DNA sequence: TGTGCCAGACGACTAGCGGGTCCATTCGATACGCAGTATTTT.

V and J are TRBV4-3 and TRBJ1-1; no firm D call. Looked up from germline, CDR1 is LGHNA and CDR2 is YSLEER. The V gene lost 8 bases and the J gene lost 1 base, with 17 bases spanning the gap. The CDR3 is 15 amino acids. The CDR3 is CASSPSDLSNTEAFF. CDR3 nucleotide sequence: TGCGCCAGCTCCCCCTCGGACTTATCGAACACTGAAGCTTTCTTT.

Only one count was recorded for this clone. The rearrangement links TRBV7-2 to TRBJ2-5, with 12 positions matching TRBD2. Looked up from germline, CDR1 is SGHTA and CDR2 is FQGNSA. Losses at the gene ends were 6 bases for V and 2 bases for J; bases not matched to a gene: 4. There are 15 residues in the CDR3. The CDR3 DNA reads TGTGCCAGCAGACCAACTAGCGGGGGGCAAGAGACCCAGTACTTC. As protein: CASRPTSGGQETQYF.

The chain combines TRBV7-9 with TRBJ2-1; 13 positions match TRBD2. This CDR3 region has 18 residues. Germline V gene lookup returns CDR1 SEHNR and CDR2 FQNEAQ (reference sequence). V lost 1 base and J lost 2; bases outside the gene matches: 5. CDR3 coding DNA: TGTGCCAGCAGCTTAGAGGGACTAGCGGGACCAACCTACAATGAGCAGTTCTTC. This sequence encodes CASSLEGLAGPTYNEQFF.

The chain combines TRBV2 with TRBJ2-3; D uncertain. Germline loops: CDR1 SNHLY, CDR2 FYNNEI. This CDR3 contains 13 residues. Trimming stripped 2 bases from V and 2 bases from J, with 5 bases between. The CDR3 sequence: CASSETTTDTQYF. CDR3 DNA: TGTGCCAGCAGTGAAACTACCACAGATACGCAGTATTTT.